This T cell receptor (beta chain) was observed in a study of cytomegalovirus exposure and HLA in healthy donors. Study in general: Some 90 million unique TCRs from HLA-typed donors were held in an early data release. Study observations and caveats: The listing of 150 to 200 TCR beta chains classed them as cytomegalovirus-associated. A later analysis found that most CMV-associated TCR beta chains appeared HLA-restricted.

The primer mix had 60 Vbeta and 13 Jbeta primers. Clones were read by immunoSEQ multiplex PCR, and TCRdb kept only the in-frame ones, dropping some. The data show more than 100,000 clones, with around 80% seen just once and more than 0.2% held by the top ten. The CDR3 is made up of 12 amino acids. Germline assignment: CDR1 LNHDA and CDR2 SQIVND (reference sequence). Concerning this clone: Its specificity is unknown. At one boundary the junction diverges from the germline segment, which might be a read error. In the same sample, other DNA sequences code for this CDR3.

The gene calls are TRBV19 and TRBJ2-7, with a possible D match to TRBD2 (6 bases). This receptor was identified in a man aged 45-65 years in good health and CMV-seronegative. Sequencing used PBMCs. The CDR3: CASSGTAYEQYF. CDR3 nucleotides: TGTGCCAGTAGTGGGACTGCCTACGAGCAGTACTTT.